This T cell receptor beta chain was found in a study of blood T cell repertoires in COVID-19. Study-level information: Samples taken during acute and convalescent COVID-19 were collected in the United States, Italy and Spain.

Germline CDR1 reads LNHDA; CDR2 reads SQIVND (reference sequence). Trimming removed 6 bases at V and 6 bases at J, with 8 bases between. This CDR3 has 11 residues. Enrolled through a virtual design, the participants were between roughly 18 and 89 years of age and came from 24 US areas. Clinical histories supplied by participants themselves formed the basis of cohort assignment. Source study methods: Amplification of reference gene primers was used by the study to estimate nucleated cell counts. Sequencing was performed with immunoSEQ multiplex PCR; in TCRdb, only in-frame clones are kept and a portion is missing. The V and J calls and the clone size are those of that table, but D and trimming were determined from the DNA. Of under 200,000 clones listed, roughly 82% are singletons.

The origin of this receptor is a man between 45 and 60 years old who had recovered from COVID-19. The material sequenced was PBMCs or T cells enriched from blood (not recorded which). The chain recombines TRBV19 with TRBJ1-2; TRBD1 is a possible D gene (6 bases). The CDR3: CASRSGDGYTF. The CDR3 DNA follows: TGTGCCAGTAGGTCAGGGGATGGCTACACCTTC.